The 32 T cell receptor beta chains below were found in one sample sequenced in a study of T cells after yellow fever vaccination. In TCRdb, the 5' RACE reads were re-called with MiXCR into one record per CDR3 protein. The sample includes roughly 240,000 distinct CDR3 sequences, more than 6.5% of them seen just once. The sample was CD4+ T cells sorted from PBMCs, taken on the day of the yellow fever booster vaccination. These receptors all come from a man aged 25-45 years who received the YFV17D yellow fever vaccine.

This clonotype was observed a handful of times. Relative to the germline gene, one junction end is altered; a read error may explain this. CDR3 region: CARRGTSGGAAHTDTQYF. Written as DNA, the CDR3 is TGTGCCCGCAGAGGGACTAGCGGAGGGGCGGCGCACACAGATACGCAGTATTTT. V gene TRBV2 combines with J gene TRBJ2-3; 11 bases fit TRBD2. Germline assignment: CDR1 SNHLY and CDR2 FYNNEI. CDR3 length: 18 residues.

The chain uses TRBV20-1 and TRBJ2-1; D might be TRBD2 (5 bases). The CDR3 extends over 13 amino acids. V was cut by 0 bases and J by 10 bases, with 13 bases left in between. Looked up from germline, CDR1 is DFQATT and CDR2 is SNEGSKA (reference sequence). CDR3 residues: CSAREPGWPEQFF. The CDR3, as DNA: TGCAGTGCTAGAGAGCCGGGGTGGCCCGAGCAGTTCTTC.

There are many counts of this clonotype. DNA for the CDR3: TGTGCCAGCAGCGTAGGAGGGAGTACGGGCACAGATACGCAGTATTTT. It encodes CASSVGGSTGTDTQYF. The chain couples TRBV9 to TRBJ2-3; a possible D gene is TRBD2 (5 bases). The germline V gene encodes CDR1 SGDLS and CDR2 YYNGEE. The CDR3 has 16 residues. V lost 0 bases, J lost 1 base, and 12 bases lay in between. Together with reference TRBV9 and TRBJ2-3, the CDR3 gives the full variable domain: DSGVTQTPKHLITATGQRVTLRCSPRSGDLSVYWYQQSLDQGLQFLIQYYNGEERAKGNILERFSAQQFPDLHSELNLSSLELGDSALYFCASSVGGSTGTDTQYFGPGTRLTVL.

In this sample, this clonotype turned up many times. The CDR3 DNA sequence: TGTGCCAGCAGCTTAGGGGGAGCGACCACCGGGGAGCTGTTTTTT. Translation: CASSLGGATTGELFF. The chain recombines TRBV7-9 with TRBJ2-2; D may be TRBD2 (5 bases). The germline V and J ends were trimmed by 1 base and 4 bases, with 10 bases remaining between them. The CDR3 runs to 15 residues. Looked up from germline, CDR1 is SEHNR and CDR2 is FQNEAQ (reference sequence).

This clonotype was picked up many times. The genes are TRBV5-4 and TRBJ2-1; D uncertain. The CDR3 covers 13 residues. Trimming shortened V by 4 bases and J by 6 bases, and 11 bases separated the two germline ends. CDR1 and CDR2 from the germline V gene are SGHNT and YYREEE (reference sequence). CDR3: CASSPSLVNEQFF. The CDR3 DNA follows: TGTGCCAGCAGCCCAAGCTTAGTCAATGAGCAGTTCTTC.

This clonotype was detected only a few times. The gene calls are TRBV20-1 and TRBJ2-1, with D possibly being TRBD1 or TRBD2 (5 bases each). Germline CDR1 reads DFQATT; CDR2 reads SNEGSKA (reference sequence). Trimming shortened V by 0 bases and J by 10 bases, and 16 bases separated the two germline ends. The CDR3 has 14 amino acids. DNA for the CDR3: TGCAGTGCTAGAGATCCTTCCCGGGGCCGGGAGCAGTTCTTC. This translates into CSARDPSRGREQFF.

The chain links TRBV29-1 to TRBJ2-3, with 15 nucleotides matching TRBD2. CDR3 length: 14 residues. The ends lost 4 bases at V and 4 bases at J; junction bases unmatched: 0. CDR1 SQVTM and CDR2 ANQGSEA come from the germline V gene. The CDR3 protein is CSVGTSGRADTQYF. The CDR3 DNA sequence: TGCAGCGTTGGGACTAGCGGGAGGGCAGATACGCAGTATTTT.

This CDR3 reads CSAVRGPNQPQHF. The DNA of the CDR3 is TGCAGTGCTGTCAGGGGCCCCAATCAGCCCCAGCATTTT. The chain uses TRBV20-1 and TRBJ1-5; D possibly corresponds to TRBD1 (6 bases). The germline V gene encodes CDR1 DFQATT and CDR2 SNEGSKA (reference sequence). Deletions cut 5 bases from V and 3 bases from J, with 11 bases between. The CDR3 covers 13 residues.

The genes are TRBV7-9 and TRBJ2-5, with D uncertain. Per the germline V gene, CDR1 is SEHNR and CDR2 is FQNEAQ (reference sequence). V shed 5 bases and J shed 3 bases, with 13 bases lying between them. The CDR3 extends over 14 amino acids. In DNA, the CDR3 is TGTGCCAGCAGCCCGCCCCTGGGGAAAGAGACCCAGTACTTC. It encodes CASSPPLGKETQYF.

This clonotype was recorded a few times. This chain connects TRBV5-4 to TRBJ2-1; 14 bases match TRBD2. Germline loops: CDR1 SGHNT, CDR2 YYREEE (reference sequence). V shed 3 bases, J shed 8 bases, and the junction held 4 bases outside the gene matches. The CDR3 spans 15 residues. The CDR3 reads CASSSAGLAGDEQFF. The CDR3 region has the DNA TGTGCCAGCAGCTCTGCGGGACTAGCGGGAGATGAGCAGTTCTTC.

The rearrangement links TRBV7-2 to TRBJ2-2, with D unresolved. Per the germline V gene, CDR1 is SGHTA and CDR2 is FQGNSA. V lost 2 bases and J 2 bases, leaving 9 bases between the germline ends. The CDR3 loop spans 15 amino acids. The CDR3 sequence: CASSLSPANTGELFF. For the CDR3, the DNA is TGTGCCAGCAGCTTAAGTCCAGCAAACACCGGGGAGCTGTTTTTT.

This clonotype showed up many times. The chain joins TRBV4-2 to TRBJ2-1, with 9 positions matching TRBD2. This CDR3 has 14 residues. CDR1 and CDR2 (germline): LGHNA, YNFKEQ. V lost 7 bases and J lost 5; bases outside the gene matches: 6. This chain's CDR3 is CASKGGRVDNEQFF. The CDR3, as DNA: TGTGCCAGCAAAGGCGGGAGGGTAGACAATGAGCAGTTCTTC.

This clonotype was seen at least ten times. The CDR3 loop is CASSLALAGRTGELFF. As DNA, the CDR3 is TGTGCCAGCAGCTTGGCCCTAGCGGGACGCACCGGGGAGCTGTTTTTT. The gene calls are TRBV7-6 and TRBJ2-2, with 9 positions matching TRBD2. The CDR3 is 16 amino acids. Germline V gene data show CDR1 as SGHVS and CDR2 as FNYEAQ. Losses at the gene ends were 3 bases for V and 4 bases for J; bases not matched to a gene: 6. Full variable domain (remainder filled in from reference TRBV7-6 and TRBJ2-2): GAGVSQSPRYKVTKRGQDVALRCDPISGHVSLYWYRQALGQGPEFLTYFNYEAQQDKSGLPNDRFSAERPEGSISTLTIQRTEQRDSAMYRCASSLALAGRTGELFFGEGSRLTVL.

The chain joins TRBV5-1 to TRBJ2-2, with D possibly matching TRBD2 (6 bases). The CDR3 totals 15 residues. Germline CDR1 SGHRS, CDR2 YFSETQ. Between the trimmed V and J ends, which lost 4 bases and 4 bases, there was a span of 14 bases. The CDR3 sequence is CASSTGTRGTGELFF. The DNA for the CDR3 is TGCGCCAGCAGCACCGGGACGCGGGGCACCGGGGAGCTGTTTTTT.

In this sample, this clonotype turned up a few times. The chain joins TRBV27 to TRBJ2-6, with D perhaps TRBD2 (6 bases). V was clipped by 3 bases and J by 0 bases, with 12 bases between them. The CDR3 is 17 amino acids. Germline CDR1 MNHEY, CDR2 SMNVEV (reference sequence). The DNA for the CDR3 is TGTGCCAGCAGTTTGCGAGCAGCGGGCTCTGGGGCCAACGTCCTGACTTTC. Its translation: CASSLRAAGSGANVLTF. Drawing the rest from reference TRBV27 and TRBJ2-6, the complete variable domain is EAQVTQNPRYLITVTGKKLTVTCSQNMNHEYMSWYRQDPGLGLRQIYYSMNVEVTDKGDVPEGYKVSRKEKRNFPLILESPSPNQTSLYFCASSLRAAGSGANVLTFGAGSRLTVL.

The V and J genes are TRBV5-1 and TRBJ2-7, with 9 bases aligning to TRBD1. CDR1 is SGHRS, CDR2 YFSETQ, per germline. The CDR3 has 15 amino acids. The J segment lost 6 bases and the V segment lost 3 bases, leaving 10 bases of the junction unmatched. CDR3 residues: CASSSDRGWLSEQYF. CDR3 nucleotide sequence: TGCGCCAGCAGCTCTGACAGGGGGTGGTTGAGCGAGCAGTACTTC. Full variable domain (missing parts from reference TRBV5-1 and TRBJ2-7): KAGVTQTPRYLIKTRGQQVTLSCSPISGHRSVSWYQQTPGQGLQFLFEYFSETQRNKGNFPGRFSGRQFSNSRSEMNVSTLELGDSALYLCASSSDRGWLSEQYFGPGTRLTVT.

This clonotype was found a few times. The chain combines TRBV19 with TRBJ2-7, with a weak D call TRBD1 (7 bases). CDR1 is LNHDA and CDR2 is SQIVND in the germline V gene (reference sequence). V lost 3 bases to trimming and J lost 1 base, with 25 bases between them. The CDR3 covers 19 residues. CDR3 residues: CASSIRQARGPGASYEQYF. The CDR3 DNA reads TGTGCCAGTAGTATTCGCCAAGCTAGGGGGCCGGGGGCTTCCTACGAGCAGTACTTC. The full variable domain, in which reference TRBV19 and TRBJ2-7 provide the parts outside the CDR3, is DGGITQSPKYLFRKEGQNVTLSCEQNLNHDAMYWYRQDPGQGLRLIYYSQIVNDFQKGDIAEGYSVSREKKESFPLTVTSAQKNPTAFYLCASSIRQARGPGASYEQYFGPGTRLTVT.

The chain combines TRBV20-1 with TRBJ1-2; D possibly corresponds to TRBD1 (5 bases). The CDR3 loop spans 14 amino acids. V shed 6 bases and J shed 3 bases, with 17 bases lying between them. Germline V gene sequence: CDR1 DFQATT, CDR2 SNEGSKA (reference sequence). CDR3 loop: CSAEDGRAHYGYTF. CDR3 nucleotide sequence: TGCAGTGCCGAGGACGGCAGGGCGCACTATGGCTACACCTTC.

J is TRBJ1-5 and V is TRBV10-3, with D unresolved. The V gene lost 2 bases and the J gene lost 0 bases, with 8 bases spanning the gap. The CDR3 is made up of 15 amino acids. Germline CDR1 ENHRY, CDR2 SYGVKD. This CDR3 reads CAISEALYSNQPQHF. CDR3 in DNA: TGTGCCATCAGTGAGGCACTTTATAGCAATCAGCCCCAGCATTTT.

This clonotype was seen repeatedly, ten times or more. The CDR3 region is CATSDPLTGETQYF. In nucleotides, the CDR3 is TGTGCCACCAGTGACCCTTTAACAGGGGAGACCCAGTACTTC. The gene calls are TRBV24-1 and TRBJ2-5; TRBD1 might be the D (6 bases). The CDR3 has 14 residues. CDR1 KGHDR and CDR2 SFDVKD come from the germline V gene. Trimming removed 4 bases at V and 5 bases at J, with 13 bases between.

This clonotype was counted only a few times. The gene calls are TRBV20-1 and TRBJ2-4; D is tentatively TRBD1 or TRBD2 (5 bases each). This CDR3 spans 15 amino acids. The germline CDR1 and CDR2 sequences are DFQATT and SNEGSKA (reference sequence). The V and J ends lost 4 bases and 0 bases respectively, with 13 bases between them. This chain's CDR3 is CSAKPGLLAKNIQYF. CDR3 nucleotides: TGCAGTGCTAAACCGGGGCTTTTAGCCAAAAACATTCAGTACTTC.

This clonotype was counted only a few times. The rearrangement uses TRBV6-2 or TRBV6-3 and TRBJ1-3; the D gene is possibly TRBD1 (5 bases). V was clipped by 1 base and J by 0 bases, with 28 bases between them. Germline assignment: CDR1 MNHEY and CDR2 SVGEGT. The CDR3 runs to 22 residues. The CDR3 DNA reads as TGTGCCAGCAGTTACTATCTAGGCGCGGTGCCCCTCGACAGTATCTCTGGAAACACCATATATTTT. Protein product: CASSYYLGAVPLDSISGNTIYF.

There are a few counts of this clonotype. In nucleotides, the CDR3 is TGTGCCACCAGTGACGGGACAGGGTTAACCGGGGAGCTGTTTTTT. This codes for CATSDGTGLTGELFF. J is TRBJ2-2 and V is TRBV24-1; 9 bases are a match to TRBD1. The germline CDR1 and CDR2 sequences are KGHDR and SFDVKD. Trimming took 4 bases from V and 5 from J; bases not matched to a gene: 4. The CDR3 sequence is 15 residues long.

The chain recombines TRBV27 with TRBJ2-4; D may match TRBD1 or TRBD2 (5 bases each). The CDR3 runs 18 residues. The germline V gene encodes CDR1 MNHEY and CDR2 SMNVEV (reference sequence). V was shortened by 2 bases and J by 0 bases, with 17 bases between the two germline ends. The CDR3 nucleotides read TGTGCCAGCAGTTTAGTGGGGGTAGCACCTCTAGCCAAAAACATTCAGTACTTC. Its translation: CASSLVGVAPLAKNIQYF.

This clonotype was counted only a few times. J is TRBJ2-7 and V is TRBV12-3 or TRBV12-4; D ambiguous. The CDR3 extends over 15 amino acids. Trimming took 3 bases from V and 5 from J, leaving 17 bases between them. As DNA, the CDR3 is TGTGCCAGCAGTTTTTTGAGTAGGCCGTTACACGAGCAGTACTTC. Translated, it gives CASSFLSRPLHEQYF.

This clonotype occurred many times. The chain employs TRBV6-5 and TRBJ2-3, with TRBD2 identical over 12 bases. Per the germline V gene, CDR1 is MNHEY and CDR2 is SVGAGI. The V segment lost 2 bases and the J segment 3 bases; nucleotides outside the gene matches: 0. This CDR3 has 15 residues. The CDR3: CASSYGTSGTDTQYF. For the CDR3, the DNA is TGTGCCAGCAGTTACGGGACTAGCGGGACAGATACGCAGTATTTT.

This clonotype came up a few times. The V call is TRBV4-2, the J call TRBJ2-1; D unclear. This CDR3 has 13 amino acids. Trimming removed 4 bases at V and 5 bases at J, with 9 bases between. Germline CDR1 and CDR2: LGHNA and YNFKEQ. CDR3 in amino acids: CASSLDPDNEQFF. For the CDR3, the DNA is TGTGCCAGCAGCCTGGACCCAGACAATGAGCAGTTCTTC.

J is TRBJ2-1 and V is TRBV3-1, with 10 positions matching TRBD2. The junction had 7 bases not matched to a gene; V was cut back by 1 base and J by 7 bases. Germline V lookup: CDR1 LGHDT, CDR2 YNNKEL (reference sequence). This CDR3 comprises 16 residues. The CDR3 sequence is CASSQAPSGSLNEQFF. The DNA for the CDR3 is TGTGCCAGCAGCCAAGCCCCTAGCGGGAGTCTTAATGAGCAGTTCTTC.

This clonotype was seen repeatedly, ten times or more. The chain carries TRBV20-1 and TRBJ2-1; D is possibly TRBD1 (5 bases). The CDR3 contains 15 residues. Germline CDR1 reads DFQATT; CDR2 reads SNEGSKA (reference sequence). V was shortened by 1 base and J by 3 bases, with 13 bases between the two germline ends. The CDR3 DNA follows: TGCAGTGCTAGAGTAGGGGCCAGCCACTACAATGAGCAGTTCTTC. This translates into CSARVGASHYNEQFF.

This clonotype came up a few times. CDR3 coding DNA: TGCGCCAGCAGCTTGGACGGGGAGAATTACAATGAGCAGTTCTTC. Its protein is CASSLDGENYNEQFF. The chain joins TRBV5-1 to TRBJ2-1; D possibly corresponds to TRBD2 (5 bases). The CDR3 has 15 residues. Germline-derived CDR1 and CDR2 are SGHRS and YFSETQ. Trimming left V 0 bases short and J 4 bases short, with 11 bases between.

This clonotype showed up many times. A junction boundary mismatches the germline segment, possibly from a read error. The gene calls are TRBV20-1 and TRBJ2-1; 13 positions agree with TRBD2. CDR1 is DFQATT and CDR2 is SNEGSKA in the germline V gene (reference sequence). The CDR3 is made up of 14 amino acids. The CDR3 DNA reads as TGCAGTGGTAGACTAGCGGGAGGCGGCAATGAGCAGTTCTTC. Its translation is CSGRLAGGGNEQFF.

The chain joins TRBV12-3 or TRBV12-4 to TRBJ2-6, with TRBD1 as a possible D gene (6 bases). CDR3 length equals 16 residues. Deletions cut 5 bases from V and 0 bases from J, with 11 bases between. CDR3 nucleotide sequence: TGTGCCAGCAGTGACAGGTTATACTCTGGGGCCAACGTCCTGACTTTC. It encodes CASSDRLYSGANVLTF.